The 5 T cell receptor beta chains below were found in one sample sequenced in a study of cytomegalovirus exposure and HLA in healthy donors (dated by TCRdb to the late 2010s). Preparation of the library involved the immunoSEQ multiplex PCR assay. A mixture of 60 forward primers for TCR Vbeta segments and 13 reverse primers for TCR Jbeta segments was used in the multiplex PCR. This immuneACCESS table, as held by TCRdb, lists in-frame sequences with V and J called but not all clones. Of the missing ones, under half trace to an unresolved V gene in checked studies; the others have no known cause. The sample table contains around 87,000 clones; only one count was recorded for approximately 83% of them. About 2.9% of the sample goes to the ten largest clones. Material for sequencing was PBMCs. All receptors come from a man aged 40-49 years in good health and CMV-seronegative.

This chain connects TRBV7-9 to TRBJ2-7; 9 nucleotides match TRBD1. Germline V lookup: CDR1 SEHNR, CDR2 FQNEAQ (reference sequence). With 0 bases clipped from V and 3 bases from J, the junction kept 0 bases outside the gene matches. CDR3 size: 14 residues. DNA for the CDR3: TGTGCCAGCAGCTTAGCGGGACAGGGCTACGAGCAGTACTTC. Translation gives CASSLAGQGYEQYF.

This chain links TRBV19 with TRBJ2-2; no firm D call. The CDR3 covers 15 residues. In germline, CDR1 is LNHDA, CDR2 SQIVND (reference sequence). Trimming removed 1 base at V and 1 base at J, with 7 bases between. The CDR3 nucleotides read TGTGCCAGTAGTATAGTTAATAAGAACACCGGGGAGCTGTTTTTT. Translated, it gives CASSIVNKNTGELFF. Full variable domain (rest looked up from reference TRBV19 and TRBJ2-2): DGGITQSPKYLFRKEGQNVTLSCEQNLNHDAMYWYRQDPGQGLRLIYYSQIVNDFQKGDIAEGYSVSREKKESFPLTVTSAQKNPTAFYLCASSIVNKNTGELFFGEGSRLTVL.

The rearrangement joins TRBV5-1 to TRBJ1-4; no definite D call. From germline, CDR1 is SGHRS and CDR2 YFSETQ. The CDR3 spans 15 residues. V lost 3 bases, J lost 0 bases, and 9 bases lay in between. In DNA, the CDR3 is TGCGCCAGCAGCTCATTCGCGGCAACTAATGAAAAACTGTTTTTT. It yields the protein CASSSFAATNEKLFF.

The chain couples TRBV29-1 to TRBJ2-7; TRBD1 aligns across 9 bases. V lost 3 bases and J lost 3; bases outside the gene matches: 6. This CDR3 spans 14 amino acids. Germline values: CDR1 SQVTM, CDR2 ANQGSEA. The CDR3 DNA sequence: TGCAGCGTTGACCATACGGGACAGGGCTACGAGCAGTACTTC. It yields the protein CSVDHTGQGYEQYF.

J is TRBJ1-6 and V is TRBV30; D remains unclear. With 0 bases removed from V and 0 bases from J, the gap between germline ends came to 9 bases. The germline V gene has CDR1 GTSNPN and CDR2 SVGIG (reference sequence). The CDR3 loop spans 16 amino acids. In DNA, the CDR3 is TGTGCCTGGAGTGTACTGATTCCCTCCTATAATTCACCCCTCCACTTT. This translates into CAWSVLIPSYNSPLHF. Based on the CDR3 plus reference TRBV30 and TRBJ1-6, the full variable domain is SQTIHQWPATLVQPVGSPLSLECTVEGTSNPNLYWYRQAAGRGLQLLFYSVGIGQISSEVPQNLSASRPQDRQFILSSKKLLLSDSGFYLCAWSVLIPSYNSPLHFGNGTRLTVT.